The 3 T cell receptor beta chains presented below share a single source sample, sequenced in a study of a mutant IDH1 vaccine in newly diagnosed glioma. Which antigens these TCRs recognize remains unknown. Sequencing used immunoSEQ multiplex PCR; TCRdb keeps in-frame clones, though not all of them. The profile shows tens of thousands of clones, over 80% of them singletons. The time point: week 35, safety follow-up. The vaccine gave 300 ug of a 20-mer mutant IDH1 peptide subcutaneously per dose. Sample: PBMCs, taken from a glioma patient whose treatment included an IDH1 peptide vaccine. Every receptor here comes from a man aged 45-65 years with glioma.

V is TRBV11-2 and J is TRBJ2-7; D is uncertain. This CDR3 comprises 13 residues. The V end lost 1 base, the J end lost 5 bases, and 9 bases lay between the germline ends. Germline assignment: CDR1 SGHAT and CDR2 FQNNGV. The CDR3, as DNA: TGTGCCAGCAGCTTAGTTGCAGGTCACGAGCAGTACTTC. It is translated as CASSLVAGHEQYF.

The chain combines TRBV5-1 with TRBJ1-1, with 10 bases that match TRBD1. J gave up 0 bases and V 0 bases, and 2 bases lay outside the gene matches. Germline V gene data show CDR1 as SGHRS and CDR2 as YFSETQ. The CDR3 extends over 16 amino acids. The CDR3 DNA reads as TGCGCCAGCAGCTTGGAGGGACAGGGGATGAACACTGAAGCTTTCTTT. Residues: CASSLEGQGMNTEAFF. The variable domain in full, completed from reference TRBV5-1 and TRBJ1-1, reads KAGVTQTPRYLIKTRGQQVTLSCSPISGHRSVSWYQQTPGQGLQFLFEYFSETQRNKGNFPGRFSGRQFSNSRSEMNVSTLELGDSALYLCASSLEGQGMNTEAFFGQGTRLTVV.

The rearrangement uses TRBV7-6 and TRBJ2-2, with TRBD1 identical over 8 bases. The germline V gene encodes CDR1 SGHVS and CDR2 FNYEAQ. J gave up 5 bases and V 5 bases, and 1 base lay outside the gene matches. The CDR3 covers 13 residues. Here the CDR3 reads CASSRDRTGELFF. The CDR3, as DNA: TGTGCCAGCAGCCGGGACAGGACCGGGGAGCTGTTTTTT.